A selection of T cell receptor beta chains follows, all from one sample in a study of T-cell memory formation after mild COVID-19. TCRdb re-derived calls from the 5' RACE reads in MiXCR, one entry per CDR3 protein. This table has 200,000 to 250,000 distinct CDR3 sequences, approximately 16% appearing once. The sample comprised PBMCs or a T cell subset sorted from them (not recorded which). The receptors come from a man in his late teens or twenties who had mild COVID-19 (a few samples of this study predate the infection). Cell type and time point are not known. Each CDR3 is given with its conserved first and last residue. D genes are given only for firm matches. Rows give clone size only sometimes, using once, few, many, or a class for an expanded clone.

>TRBD1|NA|TRBJ2-1|TRBV29-1
CSVEGTGDLYNEQFF
TGCAGCGTTGAAGGGACAGGGGATTTATACAATGAGCAGTTCTTC
>NA|NA|TRBJ1-3|TRBV7-3
CASSSMAGNTIYF
TGTGCCAGCAGCTCAATGGCCGGAAACACCATATATTTT
>TRBD1|few|TRBJ1-6|TRBV5-1
CASSLGTGGDSPLHF
TGCGCCAGCAGCTTGGGGACAGGGGGAGATTCACCCCTCCACTTT
>NA|few|TRBJ1-6|TRBV20-1
CSARPGEYNSPLHF
TGCAGTGCTAGGCCCGGGGAGTATAATTCACCCCTCCACTTT
>NA|NA|TRBJ1-3|TRBV7-2
CASSLVSAGSGNTIYF
TGTGCCAGCAGCTTAGTCTCGGCAGGCTCTGGAAACACCATATATTTT
>TRBD1|NA|TRBJ1-2|TRBV12-3/TRBV12-4
CASSLTRGRGYGYTF
TGTGCCAGCAGTTTAACCAGGGGGCGCGGGTATGGCTACACCTTC
>TRBD1|many|TRBJ1-2|TRBV7-9
CASSLATGGYGYTF
TGTGCCAGCAGCTTAGCTACAGGGGGCTATGGCTACACCTTC
>TRBD2|few|TRBJ2-1|TRBV11-2
CASSQEVLRGGYNEQFF
TGTGCCAGCAGTCAAGAGGTTTTGCGGGGGGGGTACAATGAGCAGTTCTTC
>TRBD1|few|TRBJ2-7|TRBV5-1
CASQPGQGIHEQYF
TGCGCCAGCCAGCCGGGACAGGGTATCCACGAGCAGTACTTC
>NA|NA|TRBJ2-7|TRBV6-6
CASTQGWEDGYEQYF
TGTGCCAGCACCCAAGGATGGGAGGACGGTTACGAGCAGTACTTC
>NA|few|TRBJ2-5|TRBV5-1
CASSFLTDQETQYF
TGCGCCAGCAGCTTCTTGACAGACCAAGAGACCCAGTACTTC
>TRBD1|few|TRBJ2-1|TRBV11-3
CASSLVGDRGDEQFF
TGTGCCAGCAGCTTAGTCGGGGACAGGGGCGATGAGCAGTTCTTC
>NA|NA|TRBJ1-2|TRBV7-2
CASSLGGPGSRGGYTF
TGTGCCAGCAGCTTAGGGGGGCCAGGATCCAGAGGTGGCTACACCTTC
>NA|NA|TRBJ1-1|TRBV7-3
CASRWTVNTEAFF
TGTGCCAGCAGATGGACAGTGAACACTGAAGCTTTCTTT
>NA|NA|TRBJ2-3|TRBV20-1
CSARIAADTQYF
TGCAGTGCTAGAATTGCGGCCGATACGCAGTATTTT
>TRBD1|few|TRBJ2-1|TRBV7-3
CASSKDRDNEQFF
TGTGCCAGCAGCAAGGACAGGGACAATGAGCAGTTCTTC
>TRBD1|NA|TRBJ1-1|TRBV4-1
CASSHPGQLNTEAFF
TGCGCCAGCAGCCACCCGGGACAGCTGAACACTGAAGCTTTCTTT
>NA|NA|TRBJ1-2|TRBV2
CASVLGSVDGYTF
TGTGCCAGCGTGTTAGGGTCGGTGGATGGCTACACCTTC
>NA|few|TRBJ1-2|TRBV6-6
CASSWRQGEYYGYTF
TGTGCCAGCAGTTGGCGGCAGGGAGAGTACTATGGCTACACCTTC
>NA|NA|TRBJ2-3|TRBV7-2
CASSSTRDTQYF
TGTGCCAGCAGCTCGACTAGGGATACGCAGTATTTT
>NA|few|TRBJ2-3|TRBV12-3/TRBV12-4
CASSFIPPDTQYF
TGTGCCAGCAGTTTTATCCCCCCTGATACGCAGTATTTT
>NA|NA|TRBJ2-1|TRBV2
CASSWTGTSEQFF
TGTGCCAGCAGTTGGACCGGGACTTCTGAGCAGTTCTTC
>NA|NA|TRBJ2-3|TRBV20-1
CSASGFRGTDTQYF
TGCAGTGCTAGCGGCTTCCGGGGCACAGATACGCAGTATTTT
>NA|NA|TRBJ2-3|TRBV7-8
CASSLGQSPSTDTQYF
TGTGCCAGCAGCCTAGGACAGAGCCCTAGCACAGATACGCAGTATTTT
>NA|few|TRBJ1-5|TRBV20-1
CSARTPGTNQPQHF
TGCAGTGCTAGAACCCCAGGGACCAATCAGCCCCAGCATTTT
>TRBD2|many|TRBJ2-3|TRBV5-1
CATGIGLASDTQYF
TGCGCCACTGGGATCGGACTAGCATCAGATACGCAGTATTTT
>NA|few|TRBJ2-2|TRBV20-1
CSATRAGELFF
TGCAGTGCTACACGAGCCGGGGAGCTGTTTTTT
>NA|NA|TRBJ1-4|TRBV5-1
CASSSQTAGEKLFF
TGCGCCAGCAGCTCACAGACCGCGGGTGAAAAACTGTTTTTT
>NA|NA|TRBJ2-3|TRBV7-3
CASSASGTEYTQYF
TGTGCCAGCAGCGCATCCGGGACTGAATATACGCAGTATTTT
>NA|many|TRBJ2-1|TRBV5-1
CASSSGPGDEQFF
TGCGCCAGCAGCTCGGGGCCGGGGGATGAGCAGTTCTTC
>TRBD2|NA|TRBJ2-3|TRBV6-2/TRBV6-3
CASTGTSGPEPYF
TGTGCCAGCACGGGGACTAGCGGGCCGGAGCCGTATTTT
>TRBD1|NA|TRBJ1-2|TRBV5-1
CASSLPGNLPDRGSYGYTF
TGCGCCAGCAGCTTGCCAGGGAACTTGCCGGACAGGGGATCCTATGGCTACACCTTC
>TRBD2|NA|TRBJ2-7|TRBV4-1
CASSPTSGGASYEQYF
TGCGCCAGCAGCCCGACTAGCGGGGGGGCCTCATACGAGCAGTACTTC
>TRBD1|many|TRBJ2-3|TRBV7-6
CASSSPTGPQYF
TGTGCCAGCAGTTCCCCGACAGGGCCCCAGTATTTT
>TRBD1|NA|TRBJ1-5|TRBV5-1
CASSLGLAGGQPQHF
TGCGCCAGCAGCTTGGGGTTGGCAGGGGGCCAGCCCCAGCATTTT